The entry that follows covers one T cell receptor (beta chain) sequence. The antigen is unknown. The authors ran the immunoSEQ assay, v3.0, at survey level. The repertoire was sequenced with immunoSEQ multiplex PCR; TCRdb's copy has only in-frame clones and lacks some. The sample holds fewer than 15,000 clones, around 73% seen once. The sample originates from a study of long-term antiretroviral therapy in people with HIV. J was trimmed by 4 bases and V by 3 bases; bases with no gene match: 6. CDR3 length: 18 residues. Looked up from germline, CDR1 is MNHEY and CDR2 is SMNVEV (reference sequence). Points from the study as a whole: In the period from about 2003 to 2017, blood was collected, possibly under older ART regimens.

The material sequenced was unsorted PBMCs, taken 1.3 years after starting antiretroviral therapy. The receptor was isolated from a woman between 18 and 30 years old with HIV. The chain joins TRBV27 to TRBJ2-6, with TRBD2 identical over 13 bases. This CDR3 is CASSFTSGRAGGANVLTF. The CDR3, as DNA: TGTGCCAGCAGTTTTACTAGCGGGAGGGCCGGAGGGGCCAACGTCCTGACTTTC.